The present entry profiles one T cell receptor beta chain with its context. CDR3 length equals 16 residues. Unmatched junction bases numbered 11, after V lost 3 bases and J lost 7 bases. Germline V CDR1 and CDR2: MNHNS, SASEGT. The method was immunoSEQ multiplex PCR; TCRdb's version includes in-frame clones alone and lacks a portion of them. The sample records hundreds of thousands of clones, about 87% being singletons. The data are from a study of blood T cell repertoires in COVID-19. Study background: The origin of the acute and convalescent COVID-19 samples was the United States, Italy and Spain. Sources were T cells, B-cell-depleted T cells, or PBMCs; the material itself was cDNA or gDNA.

Material: peripheral blood. The V and J genes are TRBV6-1 and TRBJ1-4, with 7 bases fitting TRBD1. The origin of this receptor is a man between 60 and 75 years old with acute or convalescent COVID-19. CDR3 bases: TGTGCCAGCAGTGACCGGGGCAGGGGGTCCGGTGAAAAACTGTTTTTT. It is translated as CASSDRGRGSGEKLFF.